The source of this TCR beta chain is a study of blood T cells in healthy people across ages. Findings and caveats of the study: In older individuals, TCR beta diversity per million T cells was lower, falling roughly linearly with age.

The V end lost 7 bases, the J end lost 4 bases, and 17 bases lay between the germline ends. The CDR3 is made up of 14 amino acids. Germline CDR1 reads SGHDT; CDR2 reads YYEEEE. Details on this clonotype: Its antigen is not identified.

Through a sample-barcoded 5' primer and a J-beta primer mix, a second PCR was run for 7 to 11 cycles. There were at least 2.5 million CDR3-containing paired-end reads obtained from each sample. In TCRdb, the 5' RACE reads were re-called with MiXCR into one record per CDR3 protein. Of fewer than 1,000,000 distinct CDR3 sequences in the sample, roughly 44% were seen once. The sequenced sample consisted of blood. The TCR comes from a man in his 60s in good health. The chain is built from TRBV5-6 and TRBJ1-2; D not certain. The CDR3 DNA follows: TGTGCCAGCCAGGCGGAAAATCGACTCTATGGCTACACCTTC. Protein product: CASQAENRLYGYTF.